The rows below give T cell receptor beta chains drawn from one sample of a study of a mutant IDH1 vaccine in newly diagnosed glioma. Sequencing was performed with immunoSEQ multiplex PCR; in TCRdb, only in-frame clones are kept and a portion is missing. The sample consists of more than 50,000 clones, around 85% of them appearing once. This specimen was PBMCs, taken from a glioma patient treated with radiotherapy, temozolomide or both. The receptors derive from a young man with glioma. CDR3s include the opening cysteine and the closing phenylalanine or tryptophan. A D gene is named only where the DNA matches it firmly. Clone size is stated in some rows and not others, as once, few, many or a class when expanded.

d_call	clone_size	v_call	j_call	cdr3_aa	cdr3_nt
TRBD1	.	TRBV5-1	TRBJ2-5	CASSSDRGVGETQYF	TGCGCCAGCAGCAGCGACAGGGGTGTTGGGGAGACCCAGTACTTC
TRBD1	.	TRBV19	TRBJ1-6	CASQDRVSSPLHF	TGTGCCAGCCAGGACAGGGTGAGCTCACCCCTCCACTTT
TRBD2	.	TRBV18	TRBJ2-1	CASSPTGRGYNEQFF	TGTGCCAGCTCACCCACGGGGAGGGGATACAATGAGCAGTTCTTC
.	.	TRBV30	TRBJ2-6	CAWRSFRDDVLTF	TGTGCCTGGAGATCCTTCCGGGACGACGTCCTGACTTTC
TRBD1	.	TRBV5-5	TRBJ2-5	CASSLTGGPETQYF	TGTGCCAGCAGCCTAACAGGGGGCCCAGAGACCCAGTACTTC
.	.	TRBV5-1	TRBJ2-2	CASSRGPTDTGELFF	TGCGCCAGCTCTCGAGGGCCAACGGACACCGGGGAGCTGTTTTTT
.	.	TRBV5-4	TRBJ1-2	CASSLRADGYTF	TGTGCCAGCAGCTTGAGGGCAGATGGCTACACCTTC
TRBD1	.	TRBV29-1	TRBJ2-1	CSVEGSGGDEQFF	TGCAGCGTTGAAGGATCAGGGGGCGATGAGCAGTTCTTC
.	.	TRBV28	TRBJ1-5	CASNNVGARNQPQHF	TGTGCCAGCAATAACGTGGGGGCTCGGAATCAGCCCCAGCATTTT
.	.	TRBV27	TRBJ1-5	CASGLTSRQPQHF	TGTGCCAGCGGACTCACGAGTCGTCAGCCCCAGCATTTT
.	.	TRBV2	TRBJ1-1	CASSIQGRTEAFF	TGTGCCAGCAGCATACAGGGACGGACTGAGGCTTTCTTT
.	.	TRBV28	TRBJ1-2	CASRLGGNYGYTF	TGTGCCAGCAGGTTAGGAGGGAACTATGGCTACACCTTC
TRBD2	.	TRBV19	TRBJ2-1	CASSRASGGLNEQFF	TGTGCCAGTAGTAGGGCTAGCGGGGGGTTAAATGAGCAGTTCTTC
TRBD1	.	TRBV29-1	TRBJ1-1	CSVTTGTVRSEAFF	TGCAGCGTTACAACCGGGACAGTCCGGTCTGAAGCTTTCTTT
.	.	TRBV27	TRBJ2-3	CASSLHARSSTDTQYF	TGTGCCAGCAGTTTACACGCCAGATCTAGCACAGATACGCAGTATTTT
TRBD1	once	TRBV7-9	TRBJ1-6	CASSSGQTNSPLHF	TGTGCCAGCAGCTCGGGACAGACTAATTCACCCCTCCACTTT
.	.	TRBV11-2	TRBJ1-5	CASSLVANSNQPQHF	TGTGCCAGCAGCTTAGTTGCCAATAGCAATCAGCCCCAGCATTTT
TRBD1	.	TRBV11-2	TRBJ1-5	CASSLTGDNQPQHF	TGTGCCAGCAGCTTGACAGGGGACAATCAGCCCCAGCATTTT
TRBD2	once	TRBV6-5	TRBJ2-7	CASSWSGGAFYEQYF	TGTGCCAGCAGCTGGAGCGGGGGGGCCTTCTACGAGCAGTACTTC
TRBD1	.	TRBV5-4	TRBJ1-5	CASSADRGASQPQHF	TGTGCCAGCAGCGCCGACAGGGGTGCGAGTCAGCCCCAGCATTTT
.	.	TRBV5-1	TRBJ1-6	CASRAGGRDSPLHF	TGCGCCAGCCGAGCGGGGGGGAGAGATTCACCCCTCCACTTT
.	.	TRBV28	TRBJ2-5	CASSHRTGRTQETQYF	TGTGCCAGCAGTCACCGAACAGGACGAACTCAAGAGACCCAGTACTTC
.	once	TRBV28	TRBJ2-7	CASSKNPGGRGTAPYEQYF	TGTGCCAGCAGTAAGAACCCAGGGGGGAGGGGCACTGCCCCCTACGAGCAGTACTTC
.	.	TRBV2	TRBJ1-5	CASSGGHSNQPQHF	TGTGCCAGCAGTGGGGGACATAGCAATCAGCCCCAGCATTTT
TRBD1	.	TRBV5-1	TRBJ2-7	CASSWGQGRIEQYF	TGCGCCAGCAGCTGGGGACAGGGGAGGATCGAGCAGTACTTC
.	few	TRBV18	TRBJ2-3	CASCNPTYTDTQYF	TGTGCCAGTTGCAACCCCACATACACAGATACGCAGTATTTT
.	.	TRBV5-1	TRBJ2-3	CASSLGGGSTFGDTQYF	TGCGCCAGCAGCTTGGGTGGGGGGTCCACCTTCGGGGATACGCAGTATTTT
.	.	TRBV11-2	TRBJ2-2	CASSLGARGELFF	TGTGCCAGCAGCTTAGGGGCGCGCGGGGAGCTGTTTTTT
.	.	TRBV12-2	TRBJ1-1	CASRLTLGRTGDGGTEAFF	TGTGCAAGTCGCCTGACCTTAGGGCGGACAGGGGATGGAGGCACTGAAGCTTTCTTT
TRBD1	.	TRBV5-1	TRBJ2-4	CASSAGWTGGQNLAKNIQYF	TGCGCCAGCAGCGCGGGCTGGACAGGGGGTCAAAACCTAGCCAAAAACATTCAGTACTTC
.	once	TRBV18	TRBJ1-3	CASSSGPILGNTIYF	TGTGCCAGCTCATCCGGTCCTATCCTTGGAAACACCATATATTTT
.	.	TRBV13	TRBJ2-7	CASRGGGYEQYF	TGTGCCAGCAGGGGGGGCGGATACGAGCAGTACTTC
.	few	TRBV7-9	TRBJ1-1	CASSRTVNTEAFF	TGTGCCAGCAGCCGGACAGTGAACACTGAAGCTTTCTTT
TRBD1	.	TRBV2	TRBJ2-7	CASRGSRQGRNEQYF	TGTGCCAGCAGAGGGTCAAGACAGGGTAGGAACGAGCAGTACTTC
.	.	TRBV5-1	TRBJ2-3	CASSLAGGQFGTDTQYF	TGCGCCAGCAGCTTGGCCGGAGGGCAGTTCGGCACAGATACGCAGTATTTT
.	.	TRBV28	TRBJ1-2	CASSLQGSGYTF	TGTGCCAGCAGTTTACAGGGGAGCGGCTACACCTTC
.	.	TRBV2	TRBJ2-7	CASSEASASQEQYF	TGTGCCAGCAGTGAAGCGTCAGCGTCTCAGGAGCAGTACTTC
.	.	TRBV5-1	TRBJ2-1	CASSSGLPAYNEQFF	TGCGCCAGCAGCTCCGGGCTTCCCGCTTACAATGAGCAGTTCTTC
TRBD2	.	TRBV2	TRBJ2-1	CASRARGGLVSNEQFF	TGTGCCAGCAGAGCGCGGGGGGGGCTGGTGAGCAATGAGCAGTTCTTC
TRBD1	once	TRBV15	TRBJ2-3	CATSRDWTGVSDTQYF	TGTGCCACCAGCAGAGATTGGACAGGGGTTTCAGATACGCAGTATTTT
.	.	TRBV5-1	TRBJ1-2	CASSLDRSPANYGYTF	TGCGCCAGCAGCTTGGACCGTTCTCCAGCTAACTATGGCTACACCTTC
.	.	TRBV5-8	TRBJ2-2	CASSWGAAANTGELFF	TGTGCCAGCAGCTGGGGGGCCGCCGCGAACACCGGGGAGCTGTTTTTT